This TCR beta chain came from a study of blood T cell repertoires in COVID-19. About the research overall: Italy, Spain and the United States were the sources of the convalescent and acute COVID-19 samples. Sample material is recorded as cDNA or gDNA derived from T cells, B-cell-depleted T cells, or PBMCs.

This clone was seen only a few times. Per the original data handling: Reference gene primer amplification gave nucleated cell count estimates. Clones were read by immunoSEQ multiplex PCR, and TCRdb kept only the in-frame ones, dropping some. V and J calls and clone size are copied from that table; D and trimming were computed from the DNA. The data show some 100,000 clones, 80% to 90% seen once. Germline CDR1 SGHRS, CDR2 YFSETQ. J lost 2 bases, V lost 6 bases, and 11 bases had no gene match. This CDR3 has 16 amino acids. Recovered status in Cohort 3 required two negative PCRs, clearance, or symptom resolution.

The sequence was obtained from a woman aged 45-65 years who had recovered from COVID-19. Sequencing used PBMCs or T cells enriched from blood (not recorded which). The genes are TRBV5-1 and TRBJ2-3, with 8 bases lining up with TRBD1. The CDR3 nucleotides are TGCGCCAGCACGTCCGGACAGGGAGTGCACACAGATACGCAGTATTTT. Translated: CASTSGQGVHTDTQYF.